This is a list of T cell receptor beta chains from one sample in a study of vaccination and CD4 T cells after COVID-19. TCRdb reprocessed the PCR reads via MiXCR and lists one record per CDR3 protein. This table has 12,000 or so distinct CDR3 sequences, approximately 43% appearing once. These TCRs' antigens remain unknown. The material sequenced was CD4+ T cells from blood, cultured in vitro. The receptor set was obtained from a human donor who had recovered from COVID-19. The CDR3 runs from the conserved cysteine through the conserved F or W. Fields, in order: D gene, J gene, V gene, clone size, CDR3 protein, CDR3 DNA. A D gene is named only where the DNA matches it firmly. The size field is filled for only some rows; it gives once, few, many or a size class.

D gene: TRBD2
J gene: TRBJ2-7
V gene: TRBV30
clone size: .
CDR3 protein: CAWSGLAGIVGGEQYF
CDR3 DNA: TGTGCCTGGAGTGGACTAGCGGGAATCGTCGGTGGCGAGCAGTACTTC

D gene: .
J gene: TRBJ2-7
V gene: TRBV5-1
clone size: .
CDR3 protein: CASSLGGQQGAEQYF
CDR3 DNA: TGCGCCAGCAGCTTGGGGGGACAACAGGGAGCCGAGCAGTACTTC

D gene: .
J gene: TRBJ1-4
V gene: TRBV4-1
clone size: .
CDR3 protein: CASSQMMDEKLFF
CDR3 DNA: TGCGCCAGCAGCCAGATGATGGATGAAAAACTGTTTTTT

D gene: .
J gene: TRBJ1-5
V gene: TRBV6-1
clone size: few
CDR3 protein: CASSPRTVGQPQHF
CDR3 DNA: TGTGCCAGCAGTCCGAGGACAGTAGGTCAGCCCCAGCATTTT

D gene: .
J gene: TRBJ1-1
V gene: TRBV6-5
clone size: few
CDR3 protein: CASSFDRTNTEAFF
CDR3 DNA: TGTGCCAGCAGTTTCGACAGGACGAACACTGAAGCTTTCTTT

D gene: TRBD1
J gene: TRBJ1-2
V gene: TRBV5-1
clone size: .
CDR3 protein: CASSQPGQGAEGYTF
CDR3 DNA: TGCGCCAGCAGCCAGCCGGGACAGGGGGCTGAAGGCTACACCTTC

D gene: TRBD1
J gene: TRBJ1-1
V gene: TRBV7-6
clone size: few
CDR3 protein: CASSPGQANTEAFF
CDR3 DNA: TGTGCCAGCAGCCCAGGACAGGCAAACACTGAAGCTTTCTTT

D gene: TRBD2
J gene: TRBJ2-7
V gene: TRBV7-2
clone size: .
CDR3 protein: CASSPVRGGYEQYF
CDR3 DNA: TGTGCCAGCAGCCCAGTGCGGGGGGGCTACGAGCAGTACTTC

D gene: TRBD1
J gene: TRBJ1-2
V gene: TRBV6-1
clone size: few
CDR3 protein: CASSNRGPDYGYTF
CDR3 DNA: TGTGCCAGCAGTAACAGGGGGCCGGACTATGGCTACACCTTC

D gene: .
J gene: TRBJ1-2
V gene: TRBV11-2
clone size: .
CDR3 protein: CASSLDRRSGGYTF
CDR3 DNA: TGTGCCAGCAGCTTAGACCGACGGAGCGGTGGCTACACCTTC

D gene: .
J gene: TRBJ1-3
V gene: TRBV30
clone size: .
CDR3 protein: CAWSRMKNTIYF
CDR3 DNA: TGTGCCTGGAGTAGGATGAAAAACACCATATATTTT

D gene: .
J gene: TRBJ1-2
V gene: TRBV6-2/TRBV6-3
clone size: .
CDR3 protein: CASSYVGVTGYTF
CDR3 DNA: TGTGCCAGCAGTTACGTGGGGGTTACAGGCTACACCTTC

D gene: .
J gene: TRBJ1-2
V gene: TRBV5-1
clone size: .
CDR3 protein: CASSGTGTGEGYTF
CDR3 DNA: TGCGCCAGCAGCGGAACCGGGACGGGGGAAGGCTACACCTTC

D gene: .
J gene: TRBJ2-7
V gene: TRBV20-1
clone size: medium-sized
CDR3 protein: CSATETAYEQYF
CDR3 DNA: TGCAGTGCAACTGAAACAGCGTACGAGCAGTACTTC

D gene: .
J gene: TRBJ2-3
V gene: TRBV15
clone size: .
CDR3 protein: CATKEEYTQYF
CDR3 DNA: TGTGCCACCAAAGAGGAGTACACGCAGTATTTT

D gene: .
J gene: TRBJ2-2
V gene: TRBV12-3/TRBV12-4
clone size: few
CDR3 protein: CASSPATGELFF
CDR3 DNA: TGTGCCAGCAGTCCGGCGACCGGGGAGCTGTTTTTT

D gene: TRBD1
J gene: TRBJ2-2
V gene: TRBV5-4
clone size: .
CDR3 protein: CASSPRQGGNGELFF
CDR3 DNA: TGTGCCAGCAGCCCCAGACAGGGGGGAAACGGGGAGCTGTTTTTT

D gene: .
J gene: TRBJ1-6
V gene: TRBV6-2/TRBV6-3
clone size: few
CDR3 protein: CASSSDRTTINSPLHF
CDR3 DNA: TGTGCCAGCAGTTCCGACAGGACTACGATTAATTCACCCCTCCACTTT

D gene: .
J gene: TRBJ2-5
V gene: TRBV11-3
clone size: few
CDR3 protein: CASSSGSSSGETQYF
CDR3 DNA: TGTGCCAGCAGCTCCGGGTCATCCTCTGGGGAGACCCAGTACTTC

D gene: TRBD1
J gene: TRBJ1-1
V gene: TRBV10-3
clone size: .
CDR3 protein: CAISRTGDTEAFF
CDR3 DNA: TGTGCCATCAGCCGGACAGGGGACACTGAAGCTTTCTTT

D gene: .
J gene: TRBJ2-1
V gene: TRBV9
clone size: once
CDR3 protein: CASSVAEYNEQFF
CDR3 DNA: TGTGCCAGCAGCGTAGCCGAGTACAATGAGCAGTTCTTC

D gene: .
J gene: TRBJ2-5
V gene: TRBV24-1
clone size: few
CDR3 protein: CATSDGGVETQYF
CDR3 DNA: TGTGCCACCAGTGATGGGGGCGTAGAGACCCAGTACTTC

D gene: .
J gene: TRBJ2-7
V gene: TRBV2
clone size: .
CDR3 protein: CASTVSRTYLYEQYF
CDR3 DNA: TGTGCCAGCACTGTTTCGCGGACTTACCTCTACGAGCAGTACTTC

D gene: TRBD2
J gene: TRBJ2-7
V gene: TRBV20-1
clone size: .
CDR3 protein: CSANPGLAGVYEQYF
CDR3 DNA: TGCAGTGCTAATCCCGGACTAGCGGGAGTCTACGAGCAGTACTTC

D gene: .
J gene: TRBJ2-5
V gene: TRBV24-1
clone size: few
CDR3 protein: CATSDLPRGGEETQYF
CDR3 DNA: TGTGCCACCAGTGATTTGCCCAGGGGGGGTGAAGAGACCCAGTACTTC

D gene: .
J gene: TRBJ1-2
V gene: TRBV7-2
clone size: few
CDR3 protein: CASSLIRVEGDYGYTF
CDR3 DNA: TGTGCCAGCAGCTTAATCCGGGTGGAGGGTGACTATGGCTACACCTTC

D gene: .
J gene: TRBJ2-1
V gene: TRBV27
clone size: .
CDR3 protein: CASSLYPDRPNIF
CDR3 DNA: TGTGCCAGCAGTTTATATCCCGACAGACCGAACATCTTC

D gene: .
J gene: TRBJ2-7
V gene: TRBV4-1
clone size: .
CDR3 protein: CASSQAERYEQYF
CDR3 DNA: TGCGCCAGCAGCCAAGCGGAACGATACGAGCAGTACTTC

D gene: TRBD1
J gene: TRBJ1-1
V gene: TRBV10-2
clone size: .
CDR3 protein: CASSRQGNTVAFF
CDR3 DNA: TGCGCCAGCAGCCGACAGGGGAACACTGTAGCTTTCTTT

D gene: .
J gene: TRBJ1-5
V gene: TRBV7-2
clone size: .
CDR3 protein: CASSLGGSTETHF
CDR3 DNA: TGTGCCAGCAGCTTAGGAGGGTCCACCGAGACGCATTTT

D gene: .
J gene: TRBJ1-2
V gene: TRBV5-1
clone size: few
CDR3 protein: CASSLDWPGANYGYTF
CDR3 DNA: TGCGCCAGCAGCTTGGATTGGCCAGGGGCTAACTATGGCTACACCTTC

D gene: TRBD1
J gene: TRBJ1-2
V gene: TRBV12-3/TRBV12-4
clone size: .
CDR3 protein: CASSLGQGMSGYTF
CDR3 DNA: TGTGCCAGCAGCCTAGGACAGGGGATGAGTGGCTACACCTTC

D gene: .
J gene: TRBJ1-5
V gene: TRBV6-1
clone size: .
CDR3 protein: CAIIFPGIQPQHF
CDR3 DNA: TGTGCCATCATTTTTCCGGGGATTCAGCCCCAGCATTTT

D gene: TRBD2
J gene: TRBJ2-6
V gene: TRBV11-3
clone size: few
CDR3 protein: CASSLGGSGANVLTF
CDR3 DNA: TGTGCCAGCAGCTTGGGGGGGTCTGGGGCCAACGTCCTGACTTTC

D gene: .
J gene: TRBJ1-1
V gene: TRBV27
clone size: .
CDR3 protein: CASSSAQVMNTEAFF
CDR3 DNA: TGTGCCAGCAGTTCGGCACAGGTCATGAACACTGAAGCTTTCTTT

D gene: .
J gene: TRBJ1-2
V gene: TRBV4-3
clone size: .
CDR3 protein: CASSQVGYGYTF
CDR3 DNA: TGCGCCAGCAGCCAAGTGGGGTATGGCTACACCTTC

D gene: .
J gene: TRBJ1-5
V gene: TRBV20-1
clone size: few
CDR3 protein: CSARDLGRESQPQHF
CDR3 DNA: TGCAGTGCTAGAGATCTCGGCAGGGAGAGTCAGCCCCAGCATTTT

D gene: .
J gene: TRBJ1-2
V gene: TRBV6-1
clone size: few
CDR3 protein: CASRPTISSGYTF
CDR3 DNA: TGTGCCAGCAGGCCAACTATTAGCTCCGGCTACACCTTC

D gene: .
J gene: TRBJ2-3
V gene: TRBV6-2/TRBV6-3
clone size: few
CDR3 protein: CASSYLFGVAYTDTQYF
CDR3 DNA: TGTGCCAGCAGTTACTTGTTTGGGGTGGCCTACACAGATACGCAGTATTTT

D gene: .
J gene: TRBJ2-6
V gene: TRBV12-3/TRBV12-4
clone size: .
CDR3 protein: CASRVSSGANVLTF
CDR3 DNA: TGTGCCAGTAGAGTGAGCTCTGGGGCCAACGTCCTGACTTTC

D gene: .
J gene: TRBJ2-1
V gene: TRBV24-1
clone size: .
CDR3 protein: CATSDLDPGRRDNEQFF
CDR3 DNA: TGTGCCACCAGTGATTTGGATCCGGGACGCCGAGACAATGAGCAGTTCTTC

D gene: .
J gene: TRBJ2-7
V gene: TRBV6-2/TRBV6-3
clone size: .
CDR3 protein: CASSYSMTSEQYF
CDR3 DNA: TGTGCCAGCAGTTACTCGATGACCTCCGAGCAGTACTTC

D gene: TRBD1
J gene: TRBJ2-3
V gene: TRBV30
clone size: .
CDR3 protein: CAWSLQGAYTDTQYF
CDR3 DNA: TGTGCCTGGAGTCTCCAGGGGGCCTACACAGATACGCAGTATTTT

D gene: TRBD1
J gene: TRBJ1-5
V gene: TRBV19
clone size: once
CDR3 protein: CASSISLAARGINQPQHF
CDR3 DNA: TGTGCCAGTAGTATTAGTTTAGCGGCCAGGGGGATTAATCAGCCCCAGCATTTT

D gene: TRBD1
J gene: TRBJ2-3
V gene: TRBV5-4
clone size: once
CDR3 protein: CASSAGTGSSTDTQYF
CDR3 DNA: TGTGCCAGCAGCGCAGGGACAGGGTCTAGCACAGATACGCAGTATTTT

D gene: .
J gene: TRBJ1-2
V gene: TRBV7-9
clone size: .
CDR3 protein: CASSLEIGDSYTF
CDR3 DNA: TGTGCCAGCAGCTTAGAGATCGGCGACAGCTACACCTTC

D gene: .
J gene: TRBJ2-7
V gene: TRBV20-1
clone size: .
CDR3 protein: CSAKPQGSYEQYF
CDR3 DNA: TGCAGTGCCAAACCCCAGGGTTCCTACGAGCAGTACTTC

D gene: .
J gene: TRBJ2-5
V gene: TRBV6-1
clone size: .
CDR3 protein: CASRSSNLKGEETQYF
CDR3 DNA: TGTGCCAGCAGGTCAAGCAACCTCAAAGGGGAAGAGACCCAGTACTTC